What follows are 25 T cell receptor beta chains derived from one specimen sequenced in a study of T cell responses to AZD1222 COVID-19 vaccine. The data were produced by immunoSEQ multiplex PCR, yet TCRdb's version contains in-frame clones alone and is incomplete. The data contain about 130,000 clones, 80% to 90% of them singletons. Sequencing used peripheral blood, obtained on day 0 of MenACWY control vaccination. The receptors stem from an adult in good health.

The CDR3 region has the DNA TGTGCCAGCAGACAGTCCGGGACTAATGAAAAACTGTTTTTT. The encoded protein is CASRQSGTNEKLFF. The gene calls are TRBV6-6 and TRBJ1-4; D is uncertain. CDR3 size: 14 residues. V lost 6 bases and J 2 bases, leaving 10 bases between the germline ends. CDR1 is MNHNY, CDR2 SVGAGI, per germline (reference sequence).

The gene calls are TRBV24-1 and TRBJ2-5; TRBD1 agrees at 7 bases. Per the germline V gene, CDR1 is KGHDR and CDR2 is SFDVKD. This CDR3 is 17 amino acids long. The V gene end was trimmed by 10 bases and the J gene end by 10 bases; junction bases not matched to a gene: 26. CDR3 region: CATHLGQPDPPVSDQYF. For the CDR3, the DNA is TGTGCCACTCACCTGGGACAGCCGGACCCGCCTGTATCGGACCAGTACTTC.

The CDR3 region has the DNA TGTGCCAGCAGTGAAGCGGCTGACTTGGAGCAGTACTTC. This encodes CASSEAADLEQYF. The V call is TRBV6-1, the J call TRBJ2-7; D is undetermined. Per germline, CDR1 MNHNS and CDR2 SASEGT. The V end was cut by 0 bases, the J end by 7 bases, with 10 bases between. This CDR3 has 13 amino acids.

V gene TRBV18 combines with J gene TRBJ2-3; D is perhaps TRBD2 (5 bases). Trimming stripped 4 bases from V and 2 bases from J, with 13 bases between. Germline CDR1 reads KGHSH; CDR2 reads LQKENI. This CDR3 is built from 15 residues. The CDR3 loop reads CASSQRNGNTDTQYF. The CDR3 DNA follows: TGTGCCAGCTCACAAAGGAACGGGAACACAGATACGCAGTATTTT.

In its sample, this clone was seen many times. The V and J genes are TRBV28 and TRBJ1-2; 7 bases are shared with TRBD1. The CDR3 sequence is 14 residues long. The ends lost 3 bases at V and 4 bases at J; junction bases unmatched: 5. Germline CDR1 reads MDHEN; CDR2 reads SYDVKM. This chain's CDR3 is CASSFSGTAYGYTF. CDR3 in DNA: TGTGCCAGCAGTTTCTCCGGGACAGCCTATGGCTACACCTTC.

Details on this clone: Other DNA sequences in this specimen translate into the identical CDR3. The chain links TRBV19 to TRBJ2-7, with D possibly TRBD2 on 5 matching bases. V was cut by 3 bases and J by 0 bases, with 9 bases left in between. There are 14 residues in the CDR3. Germline V CDR1 and CDR2: LNHDA, SQIVND (reference sequence). CDR3 sequence (DNA): TGTGCCAGTAGTATTAGAGGGAGCTCCTACGAGCAGTACTTC. Encoded protein: CASSIRGSSYEQYF.

Only a few counts were recorded for this clone. This sequence joins TRBV27 and TRBJ2-7; 11 bases align to TRBD2. The ends lost 5 bases at V and 2 bases at J; junction bases unmatched: 8. Germline-derived CDR1 and CDR2 are MNHEY and SMNVEV (reference sequence). The CDR3 is made up of 16 amino acids. DNA for the CDR3: TGTGCCAGCAGTCCTTCCGGGACTAGCGGTACCTACGAGCAGTACTTC. Its protein product is CASSPSGTSGTYEQYF.

This clone was seen a few times. V gene TRBV7-6 combines with J gene TRBJ2-3; TRBD1 might be the D (6 bases). This CDR3 has 16 amino acids. The germline CDR1 and CDR2 sequences are SGHVS and FNYEAQ. V dropped 5 bases and J dropped 4 bases, with 19 bases sitting between them. The CDR3 reads CASSPSDSSLPDTQYF. The CDR3 DNA follows: TGTGCCAGCAGCCCCTCGGACAGTTCGCTTCCAGATACGCAGTATTTT.

The chain employs TRBV5-1 and TRBJ2-5; D not resolved. The CDR3 spans 15 residues. Trimming removed 1 base at V and 1 base at J, with 11 bases between. Germline assignment: CDR1 SGHRS and CDR2 YFSETQ. The CDR3 loop reads CASSLSGTAQETQYF. The CDR3 bases are TGCGCCAGCAGCTTGAGTGGCACAGCCCAAGAGACCCAGTACTTC.

This sequence joins TRBV3-1 (or the pseudogene TRBV3-2) and TRBJ2-2; no firm D call. The CDR3 spans 12 residues. Germline V gene lookup returns CDR1 LGHDT and CDR2 YNNKEL (reference sequence). Trimming took 5 bases from V and 6 from J, leaving 7 bases between them. The CDR3 DNA sequence: TGTGCCAGCAGCTTGAGCTCCGGGGAGCTGTTTTTT. Translating it yields CASSLSSGELFF.

The V call is TRBV3-1 (or the pseudogene TRBV3-2), the J call TRBJ1-5, with D hard to call. Germline CDR1 reads LGHDT; CDR2 reads YNNKEL (reference sequence). The CDR3 has 15 amino acids. Trimming pared 0 bases from V and 0 bases from J, leaving 6 bases between. CDR3 in amino acids: CASSQDRSSNQPQHF. In DNA, the CDR3 is TGTGCCAGCAGCCAAGACAGAAGTAGCAATCAGCCCCAGCATTTT.

The V call is TRBV2, the J call TRBJ2-1, with TRBD1 identical over 9 bases. CDR1 SNHLY and CDR2 FYNNEI come from the germline V gene. J lost 7 bases, V lost 10 bases, and 5 bases had no gene match. The CDR3 runs 12 residues. The CDR3 DNA is TGTGCCAACAGGGGGCAGTTGAATGAGCAGTTCTTC. Residues: CANRGQLNEQFF.

V gene TRBV7-2 combines with J gene TRBJ2-2; TRBD1 matches 7 bases. Per the germline V gene, CDR1 is SGHTA and CDR2 is FQGNSA. V lost 2 bases to trimming and J lost 9 bases; unmatched junction nucleotides: 3. This CDR3 is built from 13 residues. The CDR3 sequence is CASSLNRGWELFF. For the CDR3, the DNA is TGTGCCAGCAGCTTAAACAGGGGCTGGGAGCTGTTTTTT.

This chain connects TRBV28 to TRBJ1-5; a possible D gene is TRBD1 (6 bases). CDR1 is MDHEN and CDR2 is SYDVKM in the germline V gene. The germline V and J ends were trimmed by 6 bases and 1 base, with 16 bases remaining between them. CDR3 length: 16 residues. The CDR3 loop is CASSSHTGFSNQPQHF. CDR3 DNA: TGTGCCAGCAGCTCCCACACAGGGTTCAGCAATCAGCCCCAGCATTTT.

The V call is TRBV5-1, the J call TRBJ2-7; 11 bases align to TRBD2. Germline V gives CDR1 SGHRS, CDR2 YFSETQ. The CDR3 is 19 residues long. Trimming removed 3 bases from V and 0 bases from J; junction bases left unmatched: 14. The CDR3 loop reads CASSSPGHLAGGLSYEQYF. As DNA, the CDR3 is TGCGCCAGCAGCTCGCCTGGCCATTTAGCGGGAGGGCTCTCCTACGAGCAGTACTTC.

The chain employs TRBV4-1 and TRBJ2-1, with a tentative D call TRBD2 (6 bases). Germline values: CDR1 MGHRA, CDR2 YSYEKL. This CDR3 region has 13 residues. The V and J ends lost 2 bases and 9 bases respectively, with 11 bases between them. CDR3 in amino acids: CASSQTGLGEQFF. DNA of the CDR3: TGCGCCAGCAGCCAAACGGGACTCGGTGAGCAGTTCTTC.

CDR3 loop: CASSESFWGPTNEKLFF. CDR3 DNA sequence: TGCGCCAGCAGTGAGTCTTTTTGGGGACCAACTAATGAAAAACTGTTTTTT. The chain couples TRBV10-2 to TRBJ1-4, with TRBD1 as a possible D gene (5 bases). Trimming shortened V by 0 bases and J by 0 bases, and 11 bases separated the two germline ends. The CDR3 extends over 17 amino acids. Germline CDR1 WSHSY, CDR2 SAAADI.

The rearrangement links TRBV11-2 to TRBJ2-4; 10 bases are a match to TRBD1. The CDR3 has 16 residues. Per germline, CDR1 SGHAT and CDR2 FQNNGV. V was pared by 5 bases and J by 1 base, with 5 bases of the junction left unmatched. The CDR3 DNA reads TGTGCCAGCAGCCCGGGACAGGGGAGGGCCAAAAACATTCAGTACTTC. It codes for CASSPGQGRAKNIQYF.

The chain is built from TRBV28 and TRBJ2-7; D gene ambiguous. Trimming removed 2 bases from V and 0 bases from J, with 8 bases in between. The germline V gene has CDR1 MDHEN and CDR2 SYDVKM. CDR3 length equals 14 residues. The CDR3 region is CASSLERSSYEQYF. In DNA form, the CDR3 reads TGTGCCAGCAGTTTAGAGCGAAGCTCCTACGAGCAGTACTTC. Based on the CDR3 plus reference TRBV28 and TRBJ2-7, the full variable domain is DVKVTQSSRYLVKRTGEKVFLECVQDMDHENMFWYRQDPGLGLRLIYFSYDVKMKEKGDIPEGYSVSREKKERFSLILESASTNQTSMYLCASSLERSSYEQYFGPGTRLTVT.

The gene calls are TRBV7-2 and TRBJ2-7; D ambiguous. The CDR3 has 15 amino acids. The V and J ends lost 5 bases and 0 bases respectively, with 14 bases between them. The germline V gene encodes CDR1 SGHTA and CDR2 FQGNSA. CDR3 amino acids: CASSTRPGRSYEQYF. CDR3 coding DNA: TGTGCCAGCAGCACAAGACCGGGCCGCTCCTACGAGCAGTACTTC.

This clone has just one count. The chain joins TRBV30 to TRBJ2-2; D may be TRBD1 (5 bases). Germline V lookup: CDR1 GTSNPN, CDR2 SVGIG (reference sequence). V was trimmed by 3 bases and J by 1 base, leaving 12 bases between them. The CDR3 extends over 15 amino acids. CDR3 in amino acids: CAWRGRTGNTGELFF. The DNA of the CDR3 is TGTGCCTGGAGGGGCCGCACAGGGAACACCGGGGAGCTGTTTTTT.

V gene TRBV12-3 or TRBV12-4 combines with J gene TRBJ1-2, with a tentative D call TRBD1 (5 bases). The CDR3 is 13 amino acids. With 6 bases removed from V and 8 bases from J, the gap between germline ends came to 16 bases. Here the CDR3 DNA reads TGTGCCAGCAGGGGGACTGCCTCAGAAGGCTACACCTTC. Protein sequence: CASRGTASEGYTF.

This clone was seen more than once but under ten times. CDR3 region: CASSPRLRNYEQYF. CDR3 DNA: TGTGCCAGCAGCCCACGCCTCAGAAACTACGAGCAGTACTTC. The chain has TRBV7-8 and TRBJ2-7, with unresolved D. The CDR3 has 14 amino acids. Germline CDR1 SGHVS, CDR2 FQNEAQ. The V end was cut by 5 bases, the J end by 3 bases, with 14 bases between.

The table lists this clone with a count of one. The chain employs TRBV14 and TRBJ2-4; D uncertain. CDR3 length: 14 residues. The germline CDR1 and CDR2 sequences are SGHDN and FVKESK. V was trimmed by 4 bases and J by 3 bases, leaving 10 bases between them. The CDR3 spells CASSLSVGKNIQYF. In DNA form, the CDR3 reads TGTGCCAGCAGCCTATCAGTTGGCAAAAACATTCAGTACTTC.

The V gene is TRBV7-9, the J gene TRBJ1-2; D unresolved. The CDR3 has 12 residues. V was cut by 2 bases and J by 4 bases, with 5 bases left in between. Per the germline V gene, CDR1 is SEHNR and CDR2 is FQNEAQ (reference sequence). CDR3 sequence (DNA): TGTGCCAGCAGCTTAAGTTCCTATGGCTACACCTTC. Encoded protein: CASSLSSYGYTF.